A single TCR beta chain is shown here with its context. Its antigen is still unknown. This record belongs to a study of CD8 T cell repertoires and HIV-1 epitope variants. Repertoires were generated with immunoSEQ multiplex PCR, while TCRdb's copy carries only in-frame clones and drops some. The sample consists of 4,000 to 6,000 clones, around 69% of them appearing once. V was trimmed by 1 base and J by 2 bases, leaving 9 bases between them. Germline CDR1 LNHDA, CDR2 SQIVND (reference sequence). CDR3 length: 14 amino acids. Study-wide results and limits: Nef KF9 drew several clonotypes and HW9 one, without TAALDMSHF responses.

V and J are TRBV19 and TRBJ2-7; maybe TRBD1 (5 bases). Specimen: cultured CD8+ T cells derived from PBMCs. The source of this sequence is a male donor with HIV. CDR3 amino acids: CASSIGPGPYEQYF. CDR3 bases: TGTGCCAGTAGTATAGGACCAGGGCCCTACGAGCAGTACTTC.